The 27 T cell receptor beta chains reported below all come from one sample, sequenced in a study of persistence of HIV-infected CD4 T cells. Their antigen targets remain unknown. The libraries were made with immunoSEQ version 4 in survey mode. This table comes from immunoSEQ multiplex PCR, and its TCRdb copy is limited to in-frame clones, with some not included. The table lists 25,000 to 30,000 clones, 78% of them singletons. Lysates of CMV-infected fibroblasts at 8 to 10 ug/mL stimulated these cells. Memory cells lacking CD40L and CD69 with high CD45RO were sorted. The sample consisted of CD4+ T cells sorted from PBMCs after roughly 18-hour stimulation, taken from a patient who received antiretroviral therapy. The receptors were sampled from an adult woman with HIV who was CMV-seropositive.

This clone was counted once. The rearrangement joins TRBV6-1 to TRBJ2-3; D not certain. This CDR3 region has 13 residues. Trimming shortened V by 2 bases and J by 14 bases, and 17 bases separated the two germline ends. Germline CDR1 MNHNS, CDR2 SASEGT. The CDR3: CASSERGLNSGYF. The CDR3 DNA reads as TGTGCCAGCAGTGAACGTGGGCTGAACTCGGGGTATTTT.

J is TRBJ2-1 and V is TRBV4-1; D uncertain. CDR1 is MGHRA, CDR2 YSYEKL, per germline. The CDR3 is 13 amino acids. The V and J ends lost 1 base and 10 bases respectively, with 11 bases between them. In DNA, the CDR3 is TGCGCCAGCAGCCAAGGGGGATTCGGGGAGCAGTTCTTC. Translating gives CASSQGGFGEQFF.

The chain couples TRBV27 to TRBJ2-1; 10 positions match TRBD2. V gave up 6 bases and J gave up 5 bases; unmatched junction bases: 7. The germline gives CDR1 MNHEY, CDR2 SMNVEV (reference sequence). This CDR3 is built from 15 residues. DNA for the CDR3: TGTGCCAGCAGACTGTTAGCGGGGGGTAACAATGAGCAGTTCTTC. Protein product: CASRLLAGGNNEQFF.

The gene calls are TRBV12-3 or TRBV12-4 and TRBJ1-1; TRBD1 matches at 8 bases. The CDR3 has 13 residues. Trimming cost V 6 bases and J 7 bases; bases outside gene matches: 7. CDR3 loop: CASRTTGVDEAFF. The CDR3 DNA reads TGTGCCAGCAGAACGACAGGGGTAGATGAAGCTTTCTTT.

The J gene is TRBJ2-3, the V gene TRBV14; possibly TRBD1 or TRBD2 for D (6 bases each). The ends were cut back, 4 bases at V and 2 bases at J, with 19 bases in the middle. Germline-derived CDR1 and CDR2 are SGHDN and FVKESK. The length of the CDR3 is 17 residues. CDR3 coding DNA: TGTGCCAGCAGCCCGAAGCTTCGAGGGGGGTTCACAGATACGCAGTATTTT. Amino acids: CASSPKLRGGFTDTQYF.

This clone was seen a single time. CDR3 residues: CASARGKVGEQYF. Here the CDR3 DNA reads TGTGCCAGCGCGCGGGGGAAAGTAGGCGAGCAGTACTTC. V usage is TRBV2 and J usage is TRBJ2-7; 7 nucleotides line up with TRBD2. Germline CDR1 and CDR2: SNHLY and FYNNEI. There are 13 residues in the CDR3. V dropped 8 bases and J dropped 6; count of bases not matched to a gene: 10.

The chain joins TRBV7-2 to TRBJ2-7, with 8 bases lining up with TRBD1. The CDR3 extends over 14 amino acids. The trim removed 3 bases at V and 3 bases at J, leaving 4 bases unmatched. Germline V gene data show CDR1 as SGHTA and CDR2 as FQGNSA. The DNA of the CDR3 is TGTGCCAGCAGCTTCGACAGGGGCTACTACGAGCAGTACTTC. Protein product: CASSFDRGYYEQYF.

The chain is built from TRBV19 and TRBJ2-7; 9 bases line up with TRBD1. The CDR3 length is 13 residues. The germline CDR1 and CDR2 sequences are LNHDA and SQIVND (reference sequence). Losses at the gene ends were 7 bases for V and 4 bases for J; bases not matched to a gene: 5. CDR3 sequence: CASTSDRGYEQYF. CDR3 nucleotides: TGTGCCAGTACCTCCGACAGGGGGTACGAGCAGTACTTC. Full variable domain (missing parts from reference TRBV19 and TRBJ2-7): DGGITQSPKYLFRKEGQNVTLSCEQNLNHDAMYWYRQDPGQGLRLIYYSQIVNDFQKGDIAEGYSVSREKKESFPLTVTSAQKNPTAFYLCASTSDRGYEQYFGPGTRLTVT.

In DNA, the CDR3 is TGTGCCAGCAGCCAGGGCGATACAGAAAACATTCAGTACTTC. Translated, it gives CASSQGDTENIQYF. The chain carries TRBV4-2 and TRBJ2-4; D uncertain. Germline CDR1 and CDR2: LGHNA and YNFKEQ. This CDR3 is 14 amino acids long. V lost 3 bases, J lost 5 bases, and 11 bases lay in between.

The rearrangement links TRBV4-2 to TRBJ1-2; D possibly corresponds to TRBD1 (6 bases). The CDR3 is 14 amino acids. The V and J ends lost 8 bases and 4 bases respectively, with 17 bases between them. Per the germline V gene, CDR1 is LGHNA and CDR2 is YNFKEQ. The CDR3, as DNA: TGTGCCAGCGGGTCGTCGGGGGCGAGCTATGGCTACACCTTC. This encodes CASGSSGASYGYTF.

This clone was observed once. The rearrangement links TRBV6-5 to TRBJ1-2; D not resolved. Trimming stripped 11 bases from V and 0 bases from J, with 13 bases between. This CDR3 region has 13 residues. Germline V lookup: CDR1 MNHEY, CDR2 SVGAGI. This CDR3 reads CAGLLDSNYGYTF. In DNA, the CDR3 is TGTGCCGGCCTGTTGGATTCTAACTATGGCTACACCTTC.

This chain joins TRBV5-1 and TRBJ1-4; TRBD1 aligns across 10 bases. Germline-derived CDR1 and CDR2 are SGHRS and YFSETQ. Trimming removed 4 bases from V and 7 bases from J; junction bases left unmatched: 7. The CDR3 extends over 15 amino acids. CDR3 in DNA: TGCGCCAGCAGCCTCCGACAGGGGGCAGGTGAAAAACTGTTTTTT. This encodes CASSLRQGAGEKLFF.

The chain recombines TRBV30 with TRBJ2-3; 11 bases map to TRBD1. This CDR3 has 17 residues. Germline V lookup: CDR1 GTSNPN, CDR2 SVGIG (reference sequence). With V trimmed by 5 bases and J by 0 bases, 10 bases remained unmatched. The CDR3 bases are TGTGCCTGGTTCCGGGACAGGGGGACGACTAGCACAGATACGCAGTATTTT. It is translated as CAWFRDRGTTSTDTQYF.

The chain is built from TRBV6-1 and TRBJ1-5, with no clear D. The V and J ends lost 2 bases and 6 bases respectively, with 11 bases between them. This CDR3 region has 14 residues. CDR1 MNHNS and CDR2 SASEGT come from the germline V gene. The CDR3 protein is CASSERWEGQPQHF. The CDR3 nucleotides read TGTGCCAGCAGTGAAAGATGGGAGGGTCAGCCCCAGCATTTT.

The rearrangement joins TRBV19 to TRBJ2-2; 9 bases are a match to TRBD1. V was pared by 3 bases and J by 1 base, with 3 bases of the junction left unmatched. The germline V gene has CDR1 LNHDA and CDR2 SQIVND (reference sequence). The CDR3 loop spans 16 amino acids. The CDR3 DNA is TGTGCCAGTAGTATCCGGGGACAGGGGAACACCGGGGAGCTGTTTTTT. Translation: CASSIRGQGNTGELFF.

The count of this clone is one. The chain joins TRBV5-1 to TRBJ1-4; no clear D gene. Per germline, CDR1 SGHRS and CDR2 YFSETQ. The CDR3 spans 14 residues. Trimming removed 3 bases at V and 5 bases at J, with 11 bases between. The CDR3 coding sequence is TGCGCCAGCAGCTCTGGAGATCCCAATGAAAAACTGTTTTTT. It translates to CASSSGDPNEKLFF.

The V gene is TRBV24-1, the J gene TRBJ2-3; no clear D gene. This CDR3 spans 13 amino acids. V was shortened by 2 bases and J by 4 bases, with 6 bases between the two germline ends. From germline, CDR1 is KGHDR and CDR2 SFDVKD. CDR3 loop: CATSDSSSDTQYF. CDR3 DNA sequence: TGTGCCACCAGTGATTCCAGCTCAGATACGCAGTATTTT.

This clone was picked up one time. The rearrangement joins TRBV5-6 to TRBJ2-2, with a tentative D call TRBD1 (6 bases). V was clipped by 4 bases and J by 1 base, with 11 bases between them. Looked up from germline, CDR1 is SGHDT and CDR2 is YYEEEE. The CDR3 covers 15 residues. CDR3 DNA: TGTGCCAGCAGCCTCATGGACAGGAACACCGGGGAGCTGTTTTTT. This sequence encodes CASSLMDRNTGELFF.

The chain uses TRBV14 and TRBJ2-1; unclear D gene. Between the trimmed V and J ends, which lost 1 base and 9 bases, there was a span of 10 bases. The CDR3 has 13 amino acids. Looked up from germline, CDR1 is SGHDN and CDR2 is FVKESK. This CDR3 reads CASSQVWLGEQFF. The DNA of the CDR3 is TGTGCCAGCAGCCAAGTTTGGTTAGGTGAGCAGTTCTTC.

This clone was seen a few times. The rearrangement joins TRBV12-5 to TRBJ1-5; D gene unclear. The germline V gene has CDR1 LGHNT and CDR2 FRNRAP. Trimming took 1 base from V and 12 from J, leaving 13 bases between them. This CDR3 region has 13 residues. The CDR3 here is CASGLAQSTLQHF. The CDR3 DNA is TGTGCTAGTGGTTTGGCACAATCGACTCTCCAGCATTTT.

The chain carries TRBV15 and TRBJ2-1; TRBD2 matches 9 bases. V dropped 8 bases and J dropped 3; count of bases not matched to a gene: 8. This CDR3 contains 15 residues. CDR1 is LNHNV, CDR2 YYDKDF, per germline (reference sequence). CDR3 sequence (DNA): TGTGCCACCGGCGGGCTAGCGGGGATCTACAATGAGCAGTTCTTC. Amino acids: CATGGLAGIYNEQFF.

The chain links TRBV9 to TRBJ1-3; D is ambiguous. This CDR3 comprises 15 residues. Trimming removed 0 bases at V and 2 bases at J, with 9 bases between. The germline gives CDR1 SGDLS, CDR2 YYNGEE. The CDR3 nucleotides are TGTGCCAGCAGCGTAGGTCGGGCTACTGGAAACACCATATATTTT. Protein sequence: CASSVGRATGNTIYF.

J is TRBJ1-2 and V is TRBV5-4; the D gene is possibly TRBD1 (5 bases). This CDR3 region has 13 residues. CDR1 and CDR2 from the germline V gene are SGHNT and YYREEE (reference sequence). V lost 1 base, J lost 3 bases, and 7 bases lay in between. CDR3 region: CASSLLGDYGYTF. The CDR3 DNA follows: TGTGCCAGCAGCTTGTTGGGGGACTATGGCTACACCTTC.

This chain joins TRBV25-1 and TRBJ1-1; 7 bases map to TRBD1. CDR1 MGHDK and CDR2 SYGVNS come from the germline V gene. The CDR3 consists of 13 residues. Unmatched junction bases numbered 8, after V lost 8 bases and J lost 5 bases. CDR3 in DNA: TGTGCCAGCCACCCAGGGGGACAGACTGAAGCTTTCTTT. Protein: CASHPGGQTEAFF. Combining the CDR3 with reference TRBV25-1 and TRBJ1-1 gives the whole variable domain EADIYQTPRYLVIGTGKKITLECSQTMGHDKMYWYQQDPGMELHLIHYSYGVNSTEKGDLSSESTVSRIRTEHFPLTLESARPSHTSQYLCASHPGGQTEAFFGQGTRLTVV.

The genes are TRBV6-2 or TRBV6-3 and TRBJ2-5, with 10 bases that match TRBD1. Germline V gives CDR1 MNHEY, CDR2 SVGEGT. The CDR3 extends over 16 amino acids. The ends lost 5 bases at V and 7 bases at J; junction bases unmatched: 13. The CDR3 DNA is TGTGCCAGCAGTCCCGGACAGGGGGTGGAACGGGCGACCCAGTACTTC. Residues: CASSPGQGVERATQYF.

This clone was counted a single time. The rearrangement joins TRBV5-4 to TRBJ1-4; 8 bases map to TRBD1. The CDR3 is 14 residues long. Germline lookup yields CDR1 SGHNT and CDR2 YYREEE (reference sequence). V was pared by 4 bases and J by 5 bases, with 4 bases of the junction left unmatched. The CDR3 nucleotides read TGTGCCAGCAGCCCAGGGACAGGAAATGAAAAACTGTTTTTT. Amino acid sequence: CASSPGTGNEKLFF. Full variable domain (outside the CDR3, taken from reference TRBV5-4 and TRBJ1-4): ETGVTQSPTHLIKTRGQQVTLRCSSQSGHNTVSWYQQALGQGPQFIFQYYREEENGRGNFPPRFSGLQFPNYSSELNVNALELDDSALYLCASSPGTGNEKLFFGSGTQLSVL.

The DNA for the CDR3 is TGTGCCAGCAGTACCACAGGGATTTCCACAGATACGCAGTATTTT. Translation: CASSTTGISTDTQYF. The chain joins TRBV2 to TRBJ2-3, with a possible D match to TRBD1 (6 bases). Germline loops: CDR1 SNHLY, CDR2 FYNNEI. Trimming cost V 5 bases and J 2 bases, with 14 bases left between them. The CDR3 covers 15 residues.